These T cell receptor beta chains were read from a single sample in a study of identical twins. A single record per CDR3 protein comes from TCRdb applying MiXCR to the 5' RACE reads. The sample holds roughly 720,000 distinct CDR3 sequences, roughly 18% seen once. These data also formed part of another study, on T cells expressing NK-cell markers.

Sequencing was done on a sample of PBMCs. These receptors were collected from a woman between 18 and 29 years old in good health. Each CDR3 is given with its conserved first and last residue. A D gene is named only where the DNA matches it firmly. Part of the rows lack a size; the others show once, few, many or a class for expanded clones.

V gene	D gene	J gene	clone size	CDR3 protein	CDR3 DNA
TRBV12-3/TRBV12-4	-	TRBJ1-4	few	CASSFDGKLFF	TGTGCCAGCAGTTTTGACGGAAAACTGTTTTTT
TRBV4-3	-	TRBJ2-4	-	CASSQGPAGRGGIQYF	TGCGCCAGCAGCCAAGGCCCCGCGGGGAGAGGGGGGATTCAGTACTTC
TRBV7-6	-	TRBJ2-7	few	CASTGQPIQLHEQYF	TGTGCCAGCACGGGACAACCAATTCAGCTCCACGAGCAGTACTTC
TRBV20-1	TRBD2	TRBJ2-1	few	CSARVGAGGGEQFF	TGCAGTGCTAGAGTTGGAGCGGGGGGGGGTGAGCAGTTCTTC
TRBV5-1	TRBD2	TRBJ2-1	-	CASSFKMELAGGRDEQFF	TGCGCCAGCAGCTTTAAGATGGAACTAGCGGGAGGACGGGATGAGCAGTTCTTC
TRBV9	-	TRBJ2-3	few	CASSVGPAPDTQYF	TGTGCCAGCAGCGTAGGTCCGGCCCCAGATACGCAGTATTTT
TRBV20-1	-	TRBJ2-7	-	CSARDTRRLVGSAEQYF	TGCAGTGCTAGAGACACCCGCCGGCTAGTTGGCTCGGCGGAGCAGTACTTC
TRBV14	-	TRBJ2-3	-	CASSQLGRGTDTQYF	TGTGCCAGCAGCCAACTAGGTCGGGGCACAGATACGCAGTATTTT
TRBV2	-	TRBJ2-3	-	CASSEIGTDTQYF	TGTGCCAGCAGTGAGATAGGCACAGATACGCAGTATTTT
TRBV19	TRBD2	TRBJ2-1	-	CASRGLAETSQFF	TGTGCCAGTAGGGGACTAGCGGAGACCTCGCAGTTCTTC
TRBV20-1	TRBD2	TRBJ2-4	-	CSALRRAGENIQYF	TGCAGTGCCTTACGGCGGGCGGGAGAAAACATTCAGTACTTC
TRBV12-3/TRBV12-4	TRBD1	TRBJ2-7	-	CASSWGTGGAYEPYF	TGTGCCAGCAGCTGGGGGACAGGGGGAGCCTACGAGCCGTACTTC
TRBV4-2	TRBD1	TRBJ2-7	-	CASSPPNRGRAYEQYF	TGTGCCAGCAGCCCTCCTAACAGGGGGCGCGCCTACGAGCAGTACTTC
TRBV6-2/TRBV6-3	-	TRBJ2-2	few	CASSWKVGAANTGELFF	TGTGCCAGCAGTTGGAAAGTGGGTGCGGCGAACACCGGGGAGCTGTTTTTT
TRBV6-5	-	TRBJ2-7	few	CASSSHPLAISSYEQYF	TGTGCCAGCAGTTCCCATCCGCTGGCGATCAGCTCCTACGAGCAGTACTTC
TRBV5-5	TRBD2	TRBJ2-3	few	CASSRLGTSGPTDTQYF	TGTGCCAGCAGTCGACTAGGAACTAGCGGCCCCACAGATACGCAGTATTTT
TRBV7-6	TRBD1	TRBJ2-3	few	CASSLRQGGIASTDTQYF	TGTGCCAGCAGCCTCCGACAGGGTGGGATTGCTAGCACAGATACGCAGTATTTT
TRBV20-1	-	TRBJ2-5	few	CSAAQLDRETQYF	TGCAGTGCTGCCCAACTAGATCGAGAGACCCAGTACTTC
TRBV20-1	TRBD2	TRBJ2-5	few	CSARDRRELAGQETQYF	TGCAGTGCTAGAGATCGAAGGGAACTAGCGGGGCAAGAGACCCAGTACTTC
TRBV5-1	-	TRBJ2-7	-	CASSAAGGMFYEQYF	TGCGCCAGCAGCGCAGCTGGCGGGATGTTCTACGAGCAGTACTTC
TRBV5-6	TRBD2	TRBJ2-3	-	CASSISSLAAQYF	TGTGCCAGCAGCATCTCCTCACTAGCGGCGCAGTATTTT
TRBV20-1	-	TRBJ1-6	-	CSAREWGNGGTRSPLHF	TGCAGTGCTAGAGAGTGGGGGAATGGGGGGACTAGGTCACCCCTCCACTTT
TRBV7-2	-	TRBJ2-1	-	CASRDLVEQFF	TGTGCCAGCCGGGATTTGGTTGAGCAGTTCTTC
TRBV7-9	-	TRBJ1-1	-	CASSGAKVRHPTEAFF	TGTGCCAGCAGCGGAGCGAAGGTGAGACACCCCACTGAAGCTTTCTTT
TRBV2	-	TRBJ2-6	-	CARGGSSGANVLTF	TGTGCTAGAGGAGGCTCCTCTGGGGCCAACGTCCTGACTTTC